A selection of T cell receptor beta chains follows, all from one sample in a study of early stage breast cancer tumors. Generated by immunoSEQ multiplex PCR, the TCRdb table keeps only in-frame clones and is missing some. The sample includes roughly 48,000 clones, about 80% seen only once; the top ten take about 1.5%. Sequencing input: blood. The receptors here all came from a person aged 45 to 59 with breast cancer. Each CDR3 is given with its conserved first and last residue. The order of the fields is V gene, J gene, D gene, CDR3 length, clone size, CDR3 protein. A D gene is named only where the DNA matches it firmly. The listing skips clone size in some rows; elsewhere it reads once, few, many or a size class.

v_call: TRBV27; j_call: TRBJ1-6; d_call: TRBD1; cdr3_length: 15; clone_size: .; cdr3_aa: CASSRPGQGKGALHF
v_call: TRBV10-1; j_call: TRBJ2-7; d_call: TRBD1; cdr3_length: 15; clone_size: few; cdr3_aa: CASSEGTGPPYEQYF
v_call: TRBV4-3; j_call: TRBJ2-5; d_call: .; cdr3_length: 18; clone_size: .; cdr3_aa: CASSQEFPPTLGEETQYF
v_call: TRBV6-5; j_call: TRBJ2-5; d_call: .; cdr3_length: 16; clone_size: .; cdr3_aa: CASSYSPGGGPETQYF
v_call: TRBV9; j_call: TRBJ1-2; d_call: .; cdr3_length: 14; clone_size: few; cdr3_aa: CASSSRGWVGGYTF
v_call: TRBV19; j_call: TRBJ1-1; d_call: .; cdr3_length: 12; clone_size: few; cdr3_aa: CASTMGYTEAFF
v_call: TRBV18; j_call: TRBJ2-5; d_call: .; cdr3_length: 13; clone_size: once; cdr3_aa: CASSPGNSETQYF
v_call: TRBV9; j_call: TRBJ2-1; d_call: .; cdr3_length: 16; clone_size: once; cdr3_aa: CASSAGSGGWGNEQFF
v_call: TRBV6-6; j_call: TRBJ2-6; d_call: .; cdr3_length: 14; clone_size: .; cdr3_aa: CASSHGSGANVLTF
v_call: TRBV7-2; j_call: TRBJ2-7; d_call: .; cdr3_length: 15; clone_size: .; cdr3_aa: CASSLVGSGTYEQYF
v_call: TRBV10-2; j_call: TRBJ1-2; d_call: .; cdr3_length: 14; clone_size: .; cdr3_aa: CASSPRGRGDGYTF
v_call: TRBV28; j_call: TRBJ1-5; d_call: TRBD1; cdr3_length: 18; clone_size: .; cdr3_aa: CASRSRTGIPSRNQPQHF
v_call: TRBV7-2; j_call: TRBJ2-7; d_call: .; cdr3_length: 14; clone_size: .; cdr3_aa: CASSLEGSSYEQYF
v_call: TRBV6-1; j_call: TRBJ2-5; d_call: TRBD1; cdr3_length: 14; clone_size: .; cdr3_aa: CASRNRGLGETQYF
v_call: TRBV7-8; j_call: TRBJ1-6; d_call: .; cdr3_length: 13; clone_size: few; cdr3_aa: CAGASSYNSPLHF
v_call: TRBV18; j_call: TRBJ2-7; d_call: TRBD1; cdr3_length: 15; clone_size: .; cdr3_aa: CASSPPGTGSYEQYF
v_call: TRBV4-1; j_call: TRBJ2-5; d_call: .; cdr3_length: 17; clone_size: .; cdr3_aa: CASSQGGVSGLQETQYF
v_call: TRBV29-1; j_call: TRBJ2-5; d_call: .; cdr3_length: 16; clone_size: .; cdr3_aa: CSVDLRGVAGEETQYF
v_call: TRBV29-1; j_call: TRBJ1-2; d_call: .; cdr3_length: 12; clone_size: .; cdr3_aa: CSVEEVYYGYTF
v_call: TRBV5-4; j_call: TRBJ2-3; d_call: .; cdr3_length: 14; clone_size: few; cdr3_aa: CASSVAGFEDTQYF
v_call: TRBV7-2; j_call: TRBJ2-1; d_call: TRBD2; cdr3_length: 17; clone_size: once; cdr3_aa: CASSSYSGALLGNEQFF
v_call: TRBV13; j_call: TRBJ2-1; d_call: TRBD2; cdr3_length: 16; clone_size: .; cdr3_aa: CASSSRTGLATSEQFF
v_call: TRBV28; j_call: TRBJ2-3; d_call: .; cdr3_length: 15; clone_size: .; cdr3_aa: CASSLGGANTDTQYF
v_call: TRBV2; j_call: TRBJ2-7; d_call: .; cdr3_length: 10; clone_size: .; cdr3_aa: CASSGREQYF
v_call: TRBV9; j_call: TRBJ1-6; d_call: TRBD1; cdr3_length: 17; clone_size: .; cdr3_aa: CASSVGDGQGRNSPLHF
v_call: TRBV9; j_call: TRBJ2-7; d_call: TRBD1; cdr3_length: 14; clone_size: .; cdr3_aa: CASSGQGGDREQYF